Presented here are 30 T cell receptor beta chains from one specimen sequenced in a study of blood T cell repertoires in COVID-19. Clones were read by immunoSEQ multiplex PCR, and TCRdb kept only the in-frame ones, dropping some. The table includes a few hundred thousand clones, roughly 80% detected once. Input material: peripheral blood. These receptors all stem from a woman over 75 with acute or convalescent COVID-19.

This clone was recorded a few times. V usage is TRBV24-1 and J usage is TRBJ2-3, with a possible D match to TRBD2 (6 bases). V was clipped by 3 bases and J by 6 bases, with 15 bases between them. This CDR3 comprises 15 residues. The germline gives CDR1 KGHDR, CDR2 SFDVKD. The CDR3 is CATSDRRAQGDTQYF. The CDR3 DNA reads TGTGCCACCAGTGATAGGAGGGCGCAGGGCGATACGCAGTATTTT.

This rearrangement joins TRBV19 to TRBJ2-1, with TRBD2 identical over 7 bases. The CDR3 is 16 amino acids. After removal of 4 bases from V and 1 base from J, the junction contained 7 bases not matched to a gene. CDR1 LNHDA and CDR2 SQIVND come from the germline V gene (reference sequence). The CDR3 loop is CASSTRPAGSYNEQFF. DNA of the CDR3: TGTGCCAGTAGTACCCGACCAGCGGGGTCCTACAATGAGCAGTTCTTC.

This clone was detected once. The V and J genes are TRBV9 and TRBJ2-7, with a possible D match to TRBD2 (7 bases). Per the germline V gene, CDR1 is SGDLS and CDR2 is YYNGEE. This CDR3 contains 18 residues. V dropped 0 bases and J dropped 2 bases, with 21 bases sitting between them. The CDR3 region is CASSVGAGEGAGPYEQYF. The CDR3 coding sequence is TGTGCCAGCAGCGTAGGCGCAGGGGAGGGAGCGGGTCCCTACGAGCAGTACTTC. Based on the CDR3 plus reference TRBV9 and TRBJ2-7, the full variable domain is DSGVTQTPKHLITATGQRVTLRCSPRSGDLSVYWYQQSLDQGLQFLIQYYNGEERAKGNILERFSAQQFPDLHSELNLSSLELGDSALYFCASSVGAGEGAGPYEQYFGPGTRLTVT.

The chain uses TRBV11-2 and TRBJ1-6, with 7 positions matching TRBD1. V trimming: 5 bases; J trimming: 5 bases; junction bases outside the gene matches: 6. This CDR3 spans 15 amino acids. The germline V gene has CDR1 SGHAT and CDR2 FQNNGV. The CDR3 here is CASSARQGNNSPLHF. As DNA, the CDR3 is TGTGCCAGCAGCGCCCGACAGGGCAATAATTCACCCCTCCACTTT.

The genes are TRBV7-6 and TRBJ1-1; 8 nucleotides align to TRBD1. Germline-derived CDR1 and CDR2 are SGHVS and FNYEAQ. Unmatched junction bases numbered 4, after V lost 3 bases and J lost 7 bases. CDR3 length: 13 amino acids. The CDR3 DNA sequence: TGTGCCAGCAGCTTCAGGGGGCAGGATGAAGCTTTCTTT. Translation: CASSFRGQDEAFF.

The chain joins TRBV4-2 to TRBJ1-6; possibly TRBD1 for D (5 bases). The CDR3 covers 15 residues. The germline V gene encodes CDR1 LGHNA and CDR2 YNFKEQ. V was pared by 1 base and J by 8 bases, with 12 bases between. The chain's CDR3 is CASSQAGGYDSPLHF. DNA of the CDR3: TGTGCCAGCAGCCAAGCGGGGGGATATGATTCACCCCTCCACTTT.

The chain employs TRBV2 and TRBJ2-5; tentative D call: TRBD2 (6 bases). Germline-derived CDR1 and CDR2 are SNHLY and FYNNEI. The CDR3 runs 14 residues. Trimming took off 5 bases at V and 1 base at J, with 11 bases between the two ends. The CDR3 loop reads CASSFGGGQETQYF. The CDR3 nucleotides are TGTGCCAGCAGTTTTGGGGGAGGCCAAGAGACCCAGTACTTC.

The rearrangement uses TRBV2 and TRBJ1-2; tentative D call: TRBD1 (6 bases). Germline CDR1 SNHLY, CDR2 FYNNEI. The CDR3 runs 11 residues. With 11 bases removed from V and 5 bases from J, the gap between germline ends came to 12 bases. CDR3 nucleotides: TGTGCCGGAAGACAGGTTTATGGCTACACCTTC. Protein sequence: CAGRQVYGYTF.

This chain links TRBV18 with TRBJ2-3, with 7 positions matching TRBD2. CDR3 length equals 17 residues. V lost 2 bases and J lost 4; bases outside the gene matches: 12. Germline CDR1 reads KGHSH; CDR2 reads LQKENI. The DNA of the CDR3 is TGTGCCAGCTCACCAAGCGTTGGAGCGGGACGGTCAGATACGCAGTATTTT. Its translation is CASSPSVGAGRSDTQYF.

The CDR3 here is CASSRGQLINNEQFF. The DNA for the CDR3 is TGCGCCAGCAGCCGGGGACAGTTGATCAACAATGAGCAGTTCTTC. The chain combines TRBV5-1 with TRBJ2-1, with TRBD1 matching over 7 bases. Unmatched junction bases numbered 9, after V lost 4 bases and J lost 5 bases. Looked up from germline, CDR1 is SGHRS and CDR2 is YFSETQ. The CDR3 runs 15 residues.

V and J are TRBV7-9 and TRBJ2-7; 8 bases agree with TRBD2. CDR1 and CDR2 (germline): SEHNR, FQNEAQ (reference sequence). J gave up 0 bases and V 1 base, and 2 bases lay outside the gene matches. CDR3 length: 15 amino acids. CDR3 coding DNA: TGTGCCAGCAGCTTAGTTCTAGCGGGCTCCTACGAGCAGTACTTC. As protein: CASSLVLAGSYEQYF. Together with reference TRBV7-9 and TRBJ2-7, the CDR3 gives the full variable domain: DTGVSQNPRHKITKRGQNVTFRCDPISEHNRLYWYRQTLGQGPEFLTYFQNEAQLEKSRLLSDRFSAERPKGSFSTLEIQRTEQGDSAMYLCASSLVLAGSYEQYFGPGTRLTVT.

This chain joins TRBV19 and TRBJ1-3; D is unclear. Germline loops: CDR1 LNHDA, CDR2 SQIVND (reference sequence). Trimming took 9 bases from V and 8 from J, leaving 20 bases between them. The CDR3 contains 14 residues. The CDR3 region is CASLGQPESDTIYF. In nucleotides, the CDR3 is TGTGCCAGCCTTGGGCAGCCAGAATCGGACACCATATATTTT. The whole variable domain, filled in from reference TRBV19 and TRBJ1-3, reads DGGITQSPKYLFRKEGQNVTLSCEQNLNHDAMYWYRQDPGQGLRLIYYSQIVNDFQKGDIAEGYSVSREKKESFPLTVTSAQKNPTAFYLCASLGQPESDTIYFGEGSWLTVV.

The genes are TRBV2 and TRBJ2-1; TRBD2 matches at 10 bases. The CDR3 has 13 residues. The germline gives CDR1 SNHLY, CDR2 FYNNEI. The V segment lost 4 bases and the J segment 9 bases; nucleotides outside the gene matches: 3. The CDR3 region has the DNA TGTGCCAGCAGTGGGTGGACTAGCGGTGAGCAGTTCTTC. Translated: CASSGWTSGEQFF.

CDR3 sequence: CASSTEAGGVEQYF. The CDR3 DNA reads TGTGCCAGCAGCACCGAAGCGGGGGGGGTCGAGCAGTACTTC. The J gene is TRBJ2-7, the V gene TRBV11-2; TRBD2 matches 10 bases. Germline CDR1 is SGHAT and CDR2 is FQNNGV. The CDR3 has 14 amino acids. J was trimmed by 6 bases and V by 5 bases; bases with no gene match: 7.

This clone was seen only once. The chain has TRBV7-3 and TRBJ2-1; 9 bases align to TRBD2. This CDR3 has 15 amino acids. The V gene's germline CDR1 is SGHTA and CDR2 FQGTGA. After removal of 1 base from V and 5 bases from J, the junction contained 3 bases not matched to a gene. The CDR3 DNA sequence: TGTGCCAGCAGCTTAAGCGGGGGGGTCCACAATGAGCAGTTCTTC. Its translation is CASSLSGGVHNEQFF.

V and J are TRBV5-8 and TRBJ2-7; TRBD1 matches at 10 bases. V dropped 5 bases and J dropped 3; count of bases not matched to a gene: 5. Per the germline V gene, CDR1 is SGHTS and CDR2 is YDEGEE. This CDR3 comprises 14 residues. CDR3 in amino acids: CASRARTGGYEQYF. Written as DNA, the CDR3 is TGTGCCAGCAGAGCTAGGACAGGGGGCTACGAGCAGTACTTC.

The chain carries TRBV27 and TRBJ2-7, with TRBD2 matching 9 bases. This CDR3 contains 15 residues. The V gene's germline CDR1 is MNHEY and CDR2 SMNVEV (reference sequence). J was trimmed by 0 bases and V by 4 bases; bases with no gene match: 4. CDR3 region: CASSSLAGRSYEQYF. DNA of the CDR3: TGTGCCAGCAGTTCCCTAGCGGGACGCTCCTACGAGCAGTACTTC.

The chain couples TRBV19 to TRBJ2-2; TRBD2 matches 12 bases. The ends lost 3 bases at V and 0 bases at J; junction bases unmatched: 5. There are 18 residues in the CDR3. Looked up from germline, CDR1 is LNHDA and CDR2 is SQIVND (reference sequence). The DNA for the CDR3 is TGTGCCAGTAGTATCCCCCGGACTAGCGGGGCGAACACCGGGGAGCTGTTTTTT. Protein sequence: CASSIPRTSGANTGELFF.

CDR3 in DNA: TGTGCCAGCAGCCCAGCGGCCAGCTCCTACGAGCAGTACTTC. Its protein product is CASSPAASSYEQYF. V and J are TRBV16 and TRBJ2-7; D is perhaps TRBD2 (5 bases). CDR1 KGHSY and CDR2 FQNENV come from the germline V gene. Trimming shortened V by 4 bases and J by 0 bases, and 10 bases separated the two germline ends. This CDR3 contains 14 residues.

This clone was detected many times. This chain links TRBV3-1 (or the pseudogene TRBV3-2) with TRBJ2-7; TRBD2 matches 11 bases. Germline V gives CDR1 LGHDT, CDR2 YNNKEL (reference sequence). The length of the CDR3 is 15 residues. Germline trimming cut 3 bases from V and 2 bases from J; bases unmatched to any gene: 3. The CDR3 nucleotides read TGTGCCAGCAGCCAGGGACTAGCGGAGCCCTACGAGCAGTACTTC. Protein sequence: CASSQGLAEPYEQYF.

This chain connects TRBV7-9 to TRBJ1-1; 11 bases are a match to TRBD1. The J segment lost 5 bases and the V segment lost 1 base, leaving 6 bases of the junction unmatched. CDR3 length: 16 residues. Germline lookup yields CDR1 SEHNR and CDR2 FQNEAQ (reference sequence). CDR3 sequence: CASSLEGQGVRTEAFF. CDR3 nucleotides: TGTGCCAGCAGCTTAGAGGGACAGGGGGTTCGGACTGAAGCTTTCTTT.

J is TRBJ2-6 and V is TRBV19; D might be TRBD2 (5 bases). Between the trimmed V and J ends, which lost 11 bases and 2 bases, there was a span of 13 bases. Germline loops: CDR1 LNHDA, CDR2 SQIVND (reference sequence). The CDR3 sequence is 14 residues long. The CDR3: CACLSRAGANVLTF. The CDR3 nucleotides read TGTGCCTGTCTATCGCGGGCTGGGGCCAACGTCCTGACTTTC.

The chain combines TRBV3-1 (or the pseudogene TRBV3-2) with TRBJ2-2, with 7 bases matching TRBD1. Germline loops: CDR1 LGHDT, CDR2 YNNKEL (reference sequence). CDR3 size: 14 residues. V shed 4 bases and J 1 base; nucleotides not matched to a gene: 0. The CDR3 region is CASSRTGNTGELFF. DNA of the CDR3: TGTGCCAGCAGCCGGACAGGGAACACCGGGGAGCTGTTTTTT.

This rearrangement joins TRBV9 to TRBJ1-2; the match to TRBD1 covers 9 bases. CDR1 SGDLS and CDR2 YYNGEE come from the germline V gene. After removal of 4 bases from V and 5 bases from J, the junction contained 12 bases not matched to a gene. This CDR3 has 16 residues. The DNA for the CDR3 is TGTGCCAGCAGCCGGGGGGGACAGGGAATTCGGTATGGCTACACCTTC. This encodes CASSRGGQGIRYGYTF.

The chain joins TRBV28 to TRBJ1-1; 7 bases align to TRBD1. The germline V gene has CDR1 MDHEN and CDR2 SYDVKM. The V and J ends lost 4 bases and 5 bases, in that order; junction bases with no gene match: 7. The CDR3 loop spans 14 amino acids. CDR3 coding DNA: TGTGCCAGCAGTTCCGGACAGGAGGGTACTGAAGCTTTCTTT. This sequence encodes CASSSGQEGTEAFF.

This clone was seen only a few times. The rearrangement uses TRBV12-3 or TRBV12-4 and TRBJ1-1; perhaps TRBD1 as D (6 bases). The CDR3 is 13 residues long. Between the trimmed V and J ends, which lost 5 bases and 6 bases, there was a span of 13 bases. In nucleotides, the CDR3 is TGTGCCAGCAGTCCACAGGGTCGGGCTGAAGCTTTCTTT. It is translated as CASSPQGRAEAFF.

V is TRBV6-6 and J is TRBJ1-3; TRBD1 aligns across 7 bases. Losses at the gene ends were 4 bases for V and 2 bases for J; bases not matched to a gene: 5. From germline, CDR1 is MNHNY and CDR2 SVGAGI (reference sequence). The length of the CDR3 is 15 residues. The chain's CDR3 is CASSSDRDPGNTIYF. CDR3 bases: TGTGCCAGCAGTTCTGACAGGGACCCTGGAAACACCATATATTTT.

The chain uses TRBV5-1 and TRBJ1-5, with 7 positions matching TRBD1. J was trimmed by 0 bases and V by 4 bases; bases with no gene match: 4. The CDR3 consists of 15 residues. Germline CDR1 and CDR2: SGHRS and YFSETQ. Written as DNA, the CDR3 is TGCGCCAGCAGCCCGACAGGGATTAGCAATCAGCCCCAGCATTTT. Translating it yields CASSPTGISNQPQHF.

This chain uses TRBV6-5 with TRBJ1-6; D is perhaps TRBD1 (5 bases). CDR1 is MNHEY, CDR2 SVGAGI, per germline. The CDR3 totals 14 residues. Trimming pared 5 bases from V and 8 bases from J, leaving 13 bases between. CDR3 sequence: CASSRDWGDSPLHF. In DNA form, the CDR3 reads TGTGCCAGCAGTCGGGACTGGGGGGATTCACCCCTCCACTTT.

The chain has TRBV6-5 and TRBJ1-1; no clear D. Germline V gene sequence: CDR1 MNHEY, CDR2 SVGAGI. The CDR3 is made up of 13 amino acids. Trimming left V 5 bases short and J 6 bases short, with 13 bases between. Here the CDR3 DNA reads TGTGCCAGCAGTAGAGACGGGTCCGCTGAAGCTTTCTTT. This translates into CASSRDGSAEAFF.